This passage covers 15 T cell receptor beta chains from one sample sequenced in a study of cytomegalovirus exposure and HLA in healthy donors. Sequencing was performed with immunoSEQ multiplex PCR; in TCRdb, only in-frame clones are kept and a portion is missing. Of hundreds of thousands of clones detected, roughly 80% appear once; the ten largest clones hold around 5.6%. What was sequenced was PBMCs. These receptors were collected from a woman between 18 and 30 years old in good health and CMV-seronegative.

The V gene is TRBV10-1, the J gene TRBJ1-2; D is undetermined. The CDR3 totals 14 residues. V lost 3 bases, J lost 7 bases, and 15 bases lay in between. Germline V gives CDR1 WNHNN, CDR2 SYGVQD (reference sequence). The CDR3 DNA reads TGCGCCAGCAGTGAAACCCCCCGGGGTGGTGGCTACACCTTC. It yields the protein CASSETPRGGGYTF.

V and J are TRBV5-1 and TRBJ1-5, with a weak D call TRBD1 (5 bases). The CDR3 is 15 residues long. The germline V gene has CDR1 SGHRS and CDR2 YFSETQ. Trimming removed 0 bases at V and 6 bases at J, with 13 bases between. The CDR3 sequence: CASSLGSGSGQPQHF. CDR3 sequence (DNA): TGCGCCAGCAGCTTGGGGTCAGGGTCCGGTCAGCCCCAGCATTTT. The whole variable domain, filled in from reference TRBV5-1 and TRBJ1-5, reads KAGVTQTPRYLIKTRGQQVTLSCSPISGHRSVSWYQQTPGQGLQFLFEYFSETQRNKGNFPGRFSGRQFSNSRSEMNVSTLELGDSALYLCASSLGSGSGQPQHFGDGTRLSIL.

The rearrangement uses TRBV6-5 and TRBJ2-5; D tentatively reads TRBD1 or TRBD2 (5 bases each). Trimming stripped 2 bases from V and 6 bases from J, with 10 bases between. Per the germline V gene, CDR1 is MNHEY and CDR2 is SVGAGI. CDR3 length equals 13 residues. The CDR3 loop is CASSYGTPKTQYF. The CDR3 DNA reads as TGTGCCAGCAGTTACGGGACGCCGAAGACCCAGTACTTC.

The rearrangement uses TRBV4-2 and TRBJ2-5; 12 bases are shared with TRBD2. V trimming: 1 base; J trimming: 1 base; junction bases outside the gene matches: 10. The CDR3 is made up of 19 amino acids. The germline V gene has CDR1 LGHNA and CDR2 YNFKEQ. The CDR3 coding sequence is TGTGCCAGCAGCCAAGGCCTAGCGGGAGGGGTGGTAGGCCAAGAGACCCAGTACTTC. This translates into CASSQGLAGGVVGQETQYF.

This chain joins TRBV9 and TRBJ1-6; possible D gene TRBD1, 5 bases. Per the germline V gene, CDR1 is SGDLS and CDR2 is YYNGEE. The CDR3 length is 15 residues. V lost 0 bases and J 8 bases, leaving 12 bases between the germline ends. The CDR3 nucleotides are TGTGCCAGCAGCGTAGCGCCGGGGGTGGATTCACCCCTCCACTTT. Amino acids: CASSVAPGVDSPLHF.

The chain couples TRBV19 to TRBJ1-2; 12 bases line up with TRBD1. V lost 6 bases and J lost 8; bases outside the gene matches: 7. Germline lookup yields CDR1 LNHDA and CDR2 SQIVND (reference sequence). The CDR3 is made up of 14 amino acids. The CDR3 reads CASRPGQGAGGYTF. The CDR3 nucleotides are TGTGCCAGTAGACCGGGACAGGGGGCTGGAGGCTACACCTTC.

The chain employs TRBV4-1 and TRBJ2-7; D not resolved. The germline V and J ends were trimmed by 2 bases and 5 bases, with 10 bases remaining between them. This CDR3 has 13 residues. CDR1 is MGHRA and CDR2 is YSYEKL in the germline V gene. CDR3 DNA sequence: TGCGCCAGCAGCCAATTAGAGGACGACGAGCAGTACTTC. Its protein is CASSQLEDDEQYF.

J is TRBJ2-2 and V is TRBV7-3, with TRBD2 identical over 14 bases. In germline, CDR1 is SGHTA, CDR2 FQGTGA. V shed 3 bases, J shed 5 bases, and the junction held 2 bases outside the gene matches. CDR3 length: 16 amino acids. The CDR3 sequence is CASSFRTSGGTGELFF. For the CDR3, the DNA is TGTGCCAGCAGCTTCAGGACTAGCGGGGGGACCGGGGAGCTGTTTTTT.

Remarks on this clone: Other DNA sequences in the same sample also yield this CDR3. The chain joins TRBV30 to TRBJ2-1, with D unclear. The germline CDR1 and CDR2 sequences are GTSNPN and SVGIG (reference sequence). The CDR3 covers 10 residues. The V end lost 5 bases, the J end lost 4 bases, and 3 bases lay between the germline ends. The DNA of the CDR3 is TGTGCCTGGGCTTACAATGAGCAGTTCTTC. It yields the protein CAWAYNEQFF.

V usage is TRBV2 and J usage is TRBJ1-4; perhaps TRBD1 as D (5 bases). Germline V lookup: CDR1 SNHLY, CDR2 FYNNEI. The CDR3 is 11 residues long. Trimming cost V 4 bases and J 11 bases, with 8 bases left between them. CDR3 region: CASSGEGKLFF. As DNA, the CDR3 is TGTGCCAGCAGTGGGGAGGGGAAACTGTTTTTT.

This chain uses TRBV7-3 with TRBJ2-2; 9 nucleotides line up with TRBD1. The CDR3 contains 16 residues. Germline CDR1 and CDR2: SGHTA and FQGTGA. V lost 2 bases, J lost 6 bases, and 7 bases stayed unmatched. CDR3 region: CASSLLGTGIAGELFF. CDR3 DNA: TGTGCCAGCAGCTTACTCGGGACAGGGATCGCCGGGGAGCTGTTTTTT.

In regard to this clone: This specimen includes other DNA sequences encoding the same CDR3. The chain recombines TRBV5-1 with TRBJ2-1, with D hard to call. Germline V gene sequence: CDR1 SGHRS, CDR2 YFSETQ. The CDR3 length is 14 residues. Trimming left V 0 bases short and J 1 base short, with 5 bases between. As DNA, the CDR3 is TGCGCCAGCAGCTTGGGCCAGTCCTACAATGAGCAGTTCTTC. It is translated as CASSLGQSYNEQFF.

This clone was found a few times. The chain is built from TRBV7-6 and TRBJ1-3, with TRBD1 as a possible D gene (5 bases). Trimming pared 4 bases from V and 0 bases from J, leaving 10 bases between. Germline V gene sequence: CDR1 SGHVS, CDR2 FNYEAQ. The CDR3 loop spans 15 amino acids. CDR3 sequence reads: CASSSNQGSGNTIYF. In nucleotides, the CDR3 is TGTGCCAGCAGCTCAAATCAGGGCTCTGGAAACACCATATATTTT.

This clone was seen only once. J is TRBJ2-1 and V is TRBV14, with a possible D match to TRBD2 (5 bases). Looked up from germline, CDR1 is SGHDN and CDR2 is FVKESK. Trimming removed 2 bases from V and 3 bases from J, with 11 bases in between. This CDR3 has 15 amino acids. DNA for the CDR3: TGTGCCAGCAGCCAATCTCGGGGTTACTACAATGAGCAGTTCTTC. Amino acids: CASSQSRGYYNEQFF.

The genes are TRBV30 and TRBJ2-1; possibly TRBD1 or TRBD2 for D (5 bases each). Between the trimmed V and J ends, which lost 3 bases and 0 bases, there was a span of 12 bases. The CDR3 spans 15 residues. CDR1 and CDR2 from the germline V gene are GTSNPN and SVGIG (reference sequence). CDR3 loop: CAWREGLGSYNEQFF. In DNA, the CDR3 is TGTGCCTGGAGAGAGGGGTTAGGCTCCTACAATGAGCAGTTCTTC.